The 20 T cell receptor beta chains below all came from one sample that was sequenced in a study of blood T cell repertoires in COVID-19 (dated by TCRdb to about 2020). The library was prepared using the immunoSEQ multiplex PCR assay. In TCRdb, the immuneACCESS table is reduced to in-frame sequences with V and J assigned. These tables do not hold every clone; where another copy was compared, an unresolved V gene accounts for under half, and the others remain unexplained. Across this sample there are 130,000 or so clones, with more than 60% seen only once. The ten largest clones capture around 16% of the sample. Sequencing used peripheral blood. These receptors came from a middle-aged man with acute or convalescent COVID-19.

The chain uses TRBV28 and TRBJ2-1, with a weak D call TRBD2 (7 bases). CDR1 is MDHEN, CDR2 SYDVKM, per germline. The CDR3 is made up of 14 amino acids. Between the trimmed V and J ends, which lost 8 bases and 6 bases, there was a span of 17 bases. DNA of the CDR3: TGTGCCAGCGGTGGGGGGGGCTCGACCAATGAGCAGTTCTTC. Residues: CASGGGGSTNEQFF.

In nucleotides, the CDR3 is TGTGCCAGCAGCCCCCCTGGGACTCAGTATGGCTACACCTTC. It yields the protein CASSPPGTQYGYTF. The rearrangement links TRBV14 to TRBJ1-2, with D possibly matching TRBD1 (5 bases). The CDR3 length is 14 residues. Trimming removed 4 bases from V and 5 bases from J, with 14 bases in between. In germline, CDR1 is SGHDN, CDR2 FVKESK.

This rearrangement joins TRBV2 to TRBJ2-2, with TRBD2 matching over 9 bases. Germline CDR1 SNHLY, CDR2 FYNNEI. The CDR3 contains 14 residues. V lost 6 bases, J lost 6 bases, and 5 bases stayed unmatched. CDR3 region: CASREGTSPGELFF. In nucleotides, the CDR3 is TGTGCCAGCAGGGAGGGGACTAGCCCCGGGGAGCTGTTTTTT.

This clone was seen a handful of times. The V and J genes are TRBV15 and TRBJ1-3; 7 bases map to TRBD1. This CDR3 has 16 residues. V trimming: 5 bases; J trimming: 2 bases; junction bases outside the gene matches: 9. CDR1 is LNHNV and CDR2 is YYDKDF in the germline V gene (reference sequence). The CDR3 region is CATSLDRRIAGNTIYF. The CDR3 bases are TGTGCCACCAGCTTGGACAGGCGCATTGCTGGAAACACCATATATTTT.

Concerning this clone itself: At the DNA level, this CDR3 is encoded by other sequences in the same sample as well. This chain joins TRBV3-1 (or the pseudogene TRBV3-2) and TRBJ2-2; 9 positions agree with TRBD2. The germline gives CDR1 LGHDT, CDR2 YNNKEL (reference sequence). This CDR3 is 15 amino acids long. The J segment lost 2 bases and the V segment lost 4 bases, leaving 2 bases of the junction unmatched. CDR3 region: CASSLAGANTGELFF. In DNA, the CDR3 is TGTGCCAGCAGCCTAGCGGGGGCCAACACCGGGGAGCTGTTTTTT.

This chain joins TRBV5-1 and TRBJ2-3; 7 bases map to TRBD1. The V gene end was trimmed by 0 bases and the J gene end by 2 bases; junction bases not matched to a gene: 3. CDR1 and CDR2 from the germline V gene are SGHRS and YFSETQ. The CDR3 extends over 15 amino acids. This chain's CDR3 is CASSLADRDTDTQYF. The CDR3 bases are TGCGCCAGCAGCTTGGCCGACAGGGACACAGATACGCAGTATTTT.

This clone was observed a handful of times. The V gene is TRBV5-5, the J gene TRBJ1-4; D perhaps matches TRBD1 (6 bases). V was cut by 2 bases and J by 1 base, with 15 bases left in between. In germline, CDR1 is SGHKS, CDR2 YYEKEE (reference sequence). There are 17 residues in the CDR3. The CDR3 loop is CASSFQWGPRTNEKLFF. DNA for the CDR3: TGTGCCAGCAGCTTTCAGTGGGGGCCAAGAACTAATGAAAAACTGTTTTTT.

The chain uses TRBV6-5 and TRBJ1-1, with D unresolved. From germline, CDR1 is MNHEY and CDR2 SVGAGI. The CDR3 totals 13 residues. Trimming cost V 7 bases and J 4 bases, with 13 bases left between them. In DNA form, the CDR3 reads TGTGCCAGCACCTCGACCCCAGGCACTGAAGCTTTCTTT. Residues: CASTSTPGTEAFF.

This chain's CDR3 is CASSLPTGITYEQYF. The DNA for the CDR3 is TGCGCCAGCAGCTTACCAACCGGGATCACCTACGAGCAGTACTTC. This chain uses TRBV5-1 with TRBJ2-7; possibly TRBD2 for D (5 bases). CDR3 length equals 15 residues. CDR1 SGHRS and CDR2 YFSETQ come from the germline V gene. V shed 2 bases and J shed 2 bases, with 14 bases lying between them.

The chain uses TRBV21-1 and TRBJ1-5; the D call of TRBD1 is as the table states it, not checked on the DNA. TRBV21-1 is recorded as a pseudogene. The CDR3 runs 17 residues. DNA of the CDR3: TGTGCCAGCAGCAAAGTGGGTGGACAAGGGAACAATCAGCCCCAGCATTTT. Translated, it gives CASSKVGGQGNNQPQHF.

The chain combines TRBV5-1 with TRBJ1-2; D perhaps matches TRBD1 (6 bases). Looked up from germline, CDR1 is SGHRS and CDR2 is YFSETQ. Trimming stripped 5 bases from V and 6 bases from J, with 29 bases between. The CDR3 runs 18 residues. CDR3 in amino acids: CASRYTTGTSQSGDGYTF. In DNA form, the CDR3 reads TGCGCCAGCAGGTACACCACCGGGACATCTCAAAGTGGCGATGGCTACACCTTC.

This chain links TRBV20-1 with TRBJ2-1; TRBD2 matches 7 bases. With 3 bases clipped from V and 0 bases from J, the junction kept 2 bases outside the gene matches. CDR3 size: 14 residues. Per germline, CDR1 DFQATT and CDR2 SNEGSKA (reference sequence). Here the CDR3 DNA reads TGCAGTGCTAGTAGCGGGCGCTCCTACAATGAGCAGTTCTTC. It specifies CSASSGRSYNEQFF.

The rearrangement joins TRBV30 to TRBJ2-2; a possible D gene is TRBD2 (5 bases). The CDR3 covers 13 residues. Germline V gives CDR1 GTSNPN, CDR2 SVGIG (reference sequence). V was shortened by 4 bases and J by 6 bases, with 12 bases between the two germline ends. CDR3 coding DNA: TGTGCCTGGACGGGGTCTGGACCCGGGGAGCTGTTTTTT. It codes for CAWTGSGPGELFF.

The rearrangement joins TRBV30 to TRBJ1-3, with D perhaps TRBD1 (6 bases). The V end lost 2 bases, the J end lost 4 bases, and 15 bases lay between the germline ends. Germline assignment: CDR1 GTSNPN and CDR2 SVGIG (reference sequence). This CDR3 contains 15 residues. The CDR3 region is CAWSRDSGTGNTIYF. The CDR3 region has the DNA TGTGCCTGGAGTCGAGACTCAGGGACAGGAAACACCATATATTTT.

The table lists this clone with a count of one. The chain combines TRBV29-1 with TRBJ2-1, with D possibly TRBD1 on 5 matching bases. The CDR3 is 12 residues long. The V end was cut by 5 bases, the J end by 13 bases, with 18 bases between. Germline V gene data show CDR1 as SQVTM and CDR2 as ANQGSEA. The CDR3 DNA reads TGCAGCGTTAAGCAGCAGGGCTTACTCCAGTTCTTC. Amino acids: CSVKQQGLLQFF.

V and J are TRBV12-3 or TRBV12-4 and TRBJ1-1, with D uncertain. Trimming took off 1 base at V and 2 bases at J, with 5 bases between the two ends. The CDR3 is made up of 13 amino acids. The DNA of the CDR3 is TGTGCCAGCAGTTTAGGGGCTAACACTGAAGCTTTCTTT. Translating it yields CASSLGANTEAFF.

The chain couples TRBV6-5 to TRBJ1-1; 9 bases match TRBD1. The V and J ends lost 6 bases and 5 bases, in that order; junction bases with no gene match: 7. The CDR3 sequence is 14 residues long. CDR1 is MNHEY, CDR2 SVGAGI, per germline. CDR3 nucleotide sequence: TGTGCCAGCAGGCTAGACAGGGGGAAGACTGAAGCTTTCTTT. Translation gives CASRLDRGKTEAFF.

The chain combines TRBV29-1 with TRBJ1-1; TRBD1 matches 10 bases. The CDR3 spans 14 residues. The germline V gene encodes CDR1 SQVTM and CDR2 ANQGSEA. The ends lost 6 bases at V and 3 bases at J; junction bases unmatched: 7. This CDR3 reads CSVAIGQGDTEAFF. In DNA, the CDR3 is TGCAGCGTCGCAATCGGACAGGGGGACACTGAAGCTTTCTTT.

This clone was recorded only once. The chain employs TRBV18 and TRBJ1-1; tentatively, D is TRBD1 (6 bases). This CDR3 contains 15 residues. Trimming took 0 bases from V and 4 from J, leaving 12 bases between them. Germline values: CDR1 KGHSH, CDR2 LQKENI. CDR3 coding DNA: TGTGCCAGCTCACCACCGGGGGGGCTTGGCACTGAAGCTTTCTTT. Its translation: CASSPPGGLGTEAFF.

The chain links TRBV19 to TRBJ1-1; D not certain. Germline-derived CDR1 and CDR2 are LNHDA and SQIVND (reference sequence). There are 13 residues in the CDR3. Trimming took 5 bases from V and 1 from J, leaving 8 bases between them. The CDR3, as DNA: TGTGCCAGTAGTCTTAGCCGGAACACTGAAGCTTTCTTT. Its protein is CASSLSRNTEAFF. The full variable domain, its missing parts supplied by reference TRBV19 and TRBJ1-1, is DGGITQSPKYLFRKEGQNVTLSCEQNLNHDAMYWYRQDPGQGLRLIYYSQIVNDFQKGDIAEGYSVSREKKESFPLTVTSAQKNPTAFYLCASSLSRNTEAFFGQGTRLTVV.